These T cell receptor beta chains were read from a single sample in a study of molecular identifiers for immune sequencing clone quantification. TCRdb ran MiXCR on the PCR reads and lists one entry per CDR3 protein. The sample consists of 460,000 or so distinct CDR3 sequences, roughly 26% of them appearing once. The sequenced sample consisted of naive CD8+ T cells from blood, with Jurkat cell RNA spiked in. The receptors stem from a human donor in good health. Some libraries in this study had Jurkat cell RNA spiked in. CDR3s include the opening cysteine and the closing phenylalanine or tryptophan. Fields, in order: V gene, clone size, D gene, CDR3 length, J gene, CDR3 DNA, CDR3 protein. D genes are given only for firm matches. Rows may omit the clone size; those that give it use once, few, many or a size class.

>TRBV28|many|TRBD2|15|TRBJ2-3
TGTGCCAGCACTCGACTAGCGGGACACACAGATACGCAGTATTTT
CASTRLAGHTDTQYF
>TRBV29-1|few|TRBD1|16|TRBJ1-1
TGCAGCGTTGAAGATCCCACCGGGACAGGGGGTTCTGAAGCTTTCTTT
CSVEDPTGTGGSEAFF
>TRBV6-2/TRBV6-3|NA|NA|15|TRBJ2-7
TGTGCCAGCAGTTACTTCATACAGGAGATTTACGAGCAGTACTTC
CASSYFIQEIYEQYF
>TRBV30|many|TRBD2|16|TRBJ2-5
TGTGCCTGGAGTGGGATAGCGGGGTATTACCAAGAGACCCAGTACTTC
CAWSGIAGYYQETQYF
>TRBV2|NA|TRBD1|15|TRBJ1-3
TGTGCCAGCAGTCGGACAGGGCGCTCTGGAAACACCATATATTTT
CASSRTGRSGNTIYF
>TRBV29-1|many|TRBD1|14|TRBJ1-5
TGCAGCGTTGAAAGACAGGGGAGCAATCAGCCCCAGCATTTT
CSVERQGSNQPQHF
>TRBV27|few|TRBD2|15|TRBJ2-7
TGTGCCAGCAGTTTCGGTAGCGGGAGGGCCCACGAGCAGTACTTC
CASSFGSGRAHEQYF
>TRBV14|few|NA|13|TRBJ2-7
TGTGCCAGCAGCCAAGTGGCTCACTTCGAGCAGTACTTC
CASSQVAHFEQYF
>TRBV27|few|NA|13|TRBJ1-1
TGTGCCAGCAGTTTTAACGGGAACACTGAAGCTTTCTTT
CASSFNGNTEAFF
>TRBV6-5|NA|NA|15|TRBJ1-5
TGTGCCAGCAGTTACGGGCCCCGGGGCAATCAGCCCCAGCATTTT
CASSYGPRGNQPQHF